This entry lists 21 T cell receptor beta chains sequenced from one sample in a study of technical replicates of blood from a few donors. TCRdb keeps only in-frame clones here, not all; method: immunoSEQ multiplex PCR. Of under 80,000 clones in the sample, approximately 97% were seen once. The sequenced sample consisted of T cells isolated from PBMCs. The source is a human donor in good health.

This sequence joins TRBV11-3 and TRBJ1-4; TRBD1 aligns across 7 bases. With V trimmed by 1 base and J by 4 bases, 6 bases remained unmatched. Germline V gene sequence: CDR1 SGHNT, CDR2 YENEEA. The CDR3 covers 16 residues. CDR3 coding DNA: TGTGCCAGCAGCTTAGTTTGGGACAGAGATAATGAAAAACTGTTTTTT. Translated: CASSLVWDRDNEKLFF. The full variable domain, its missing parts supplied by reference TRBV11-3 and TRBJ1-4, is EAGVVQSPRYKIIEKKQPVAFWCNPISGHNTLYWYLQNLGQGPELLIRYENEEAVDDSQLPKDRFSAERLKGVDSTLKIQPAELGDSAVYLCASSLVWDRDNEKLFFGSGTQLSVL.

V and J are TRBV15 and TRBJ2-1; 9 bases map to TRBD1. There are 16 residues in the CDR3. Germline V gene lookup returns CDR1 LNHNV and CDR2 YYDKDF (reference sequence). V lost 5 bases to trimming and J lost 9 bases; unmatched junction nucleotides: 14. CDR3: CATSSLGGQGVGEQFF. CDR3 bases: TGTGCCACCAGCTCCTTGGGGGGACAGGGTGTGGGTGAGCAGTTCTTC.

CDR3 in amino acids: CASSHLLAGVFTQYF. Written as DNA, the CDR3 is TGCGCCAGCAGCCATCTGCTAGCGGGAGTTTTTACGCAGTATTTT. This rearrangement joins TRBV4-1 to TRBJ2-3, with 10 bases identical to TRBD2. V dropped 3 bases and J dropped 8; count of bases not matched to a gene: 8. Germline V gene data show CDR1 as MGHRA and CDR2 as YSYEKL. The CDR3 runs 15 residues.

This chain connects TRBV14 to TRBJ1-2, with 8 bases lining up with TRBD1. Germline trimming cut 5 bases from V and 6 bases from J; bases unmatched to any gene: 8. The CDR3 covers 14 residues. Looked up from germline, CDR1 is SGHDN and CDR2 is FVKESK. The CDR3, as DNA: TGTGCCAGCAGCGGCGGACAGGGCCGGGATGGCTACACCTTC. Translated, it gives CASSGGQGRDGYTF.

The rearrangement joins TRBV13 to TRBJ2-1; 10 positions agree with TRBD2. The germline CDR1 and CDR2 sequences are PRHDT and FYEKMQ (reference sequence). Trimming at V came to 5 bases and at J to 4 bases, leaving 8 bases not matched to a gene. The CDR3 contains 16 residues. The CDR3 DNA reads TGTGCCAGCAGCCCGATCCCTAGCGGGGGTTACAATGAGCAGTTCTTC. Protein sequence: CASSPIPSGGYNEQFF.

The chain carries TRBV27 and TRBJ1-1; D unclear. Trimming shortened V by 6 bases and J by 2 bases, and 4 bases separated the two germline ends. The CDR3 totals 11 residues. Germline CDR1 and CDR2: MNHEY and SMNVEV (reference sequence). CDR3 DNA: TGTGCCAGCAGAACTAACACTGAAGCTTTCTTT. Protein sequence: CASRTNTEAFF.

The chain links TRBV7-9 to TRBJ2-3; a weak D match, TRBD2 (5 bases). This CDR3 has 14 residues. Germline V lookup: CDR1 SEHNR, CDR2 FQNEAQ (reference sequence). The germline V and J ends were trimmed by 1 base and 2 bases, with 7 bases remaining between them. CDR3 region: CASSLGAVTDTQYF. CDR3 DNA sequence: TGTGCCAGCAGCTTAGGAGCGGTCACAGATACGCAGTATTTT. Filled out from reference TRBV7-9 and TRBJ2-3, the complete variable domain reads DTGVSQNPRHKITKRGQNVTFRCDPISEHNRLYWYRQTLGQGPEFLTYFQNEAQLEKSRLLSDRFSAERPKGSFSTLEIQRTEQGDSAMYLCASSLGAVTDTQYFGPGTRLTVL.

This rearrangement joins TRBV5-4 to TRBJ1-4, with 7 bases matching TRBD1. The junction had 10 bases not matched to a gene; V was cut back by 3 bases and J by 8 bases. The CDR3 contains 15 residues. The germline gives CDR1 SGHNT, CDR2 YYREEE (reference sequence). The CDR3 is CASSSQQGQGEKLFF. CDR3 DNA: TGTGCCAGCAGCTCCCAACAGGGGCAGGGCGAAAAACTGTTTTTT.

The chain couples TRBV7-9 to TRBJ1-4; the match to TRBD1 covers 7 bases. The germline gives CDR1 SEHNR, CDR2 FQNEAQ (reference sequence). Trimming removed 5 bases from V and 5 bases from J; junction bases left unmatched: 8. The length of the CDR3 is 15 residues. The CDR3 DNA follows: TGTGCCAGCAGCCGGAACCGGGACAGAAATGAAAAACTGTTTTTT. Its translation: CASSRNRDRNEKLFF.

The chain recombines TRBV10-1 with TRBJ1-1, with D uncertain. The CDR3 covers 13 residues. V shed 6 bases and J shed 4 bases, with 12 bases lying between them. The germline V gene has CDR1 WNHNN and CDR2 SYGVQD (reference sequence). CDR3 nucleotide sequence: TGCGCCAGCAGCCGCGGGGTTGGCACTGAAGCTTTCTTT. Residues: CASSRGVGTEAFF.

The chain uses TRBV9 and TRBJ2-3; D might be TRBD1 (6 bases). The germline CDR1 and CDR2 sequences are SGDLS and YYNGEE. V was clipped by 0 bases and J by 1 base, with 15 bases between them. The CDR3 spans 17 residues. CDR3 coding DNA: TGTGCCAGCAGCGTAGGGGGCAGGGGTTCTGGCACAGATACGCAGTATTTT. It specifies CASSVGGRGSGTDTQYF. The full variable domain, rest sourced from reference TRBV9 and TRBJ2-3, is DSGVTQTPKHLITATGQRVTLRCSPRSGDLSVYWYQQSLDQGLQFLIQYYNGEERAKGNILERFSAQQFPDLHSELNLSSLELGDSALYFCASSVGGRGSGTDTQYFGPGTRLTVL.

The chain joins TRBV6-6 to TRBJ1-5, with D possibly TRBD1 on 5 matching bases. Germline-derived CDR1 and CDR2 are MNHNY and SVGAGI (reference sequence). The CDR3 has 14 amino acids. Trimming took off 6 bases at V and 4 bases at J, with 13 bases between the two ends. The CDR3 DNA is TGTGCCAGCAGCCAGGGATTCGGGAATCAGCCCCAGCATTTT. Its protein product is CASSQGFGNQPQHF.

CDR3 nucleotides: TGTGCCAGCAGCTTAGCCGGGGGCGGGGGGGAGACCCAGTACTTC. Encoded protein: CASSLAGGGGETQYF. The chain is built from TRBV7-8 and TRBJ2-5, with 8 bases lining up with TRBD2. Trimming removed 0 bases from V and 5 bases from J; junction bases left unmatched: 5. CDR1 is SGHVS and CDR2 is FQNEAQ in the germline V gene. There are 15 residues in the CDR3.

The rearrangement joins TRBV4-1 to TRBJ1-1; a weak D match, TRBD1 (5 bases). CDR3 length: 15 amino acids. The V end lost 0 bases, the J end lost 5 bases, and 13 bases lay between the germline ends. From germline, CDR1 is MGHRA and CDR2 YSYEKL. The CDR3 is CASSQDRTAGTEAFF. CDR3 in DNA: TGCGCCAGCAGCCAAGATCGCACGGCAGGGACTGAAGCTTTCTTT.

J is TRBJ2-7 and V is TRBV4-1; TRBD2 matches at 7 bases. The CDR3 spans 15 residues. CDR1 MGHRA and CDR2 YSYEKL come from the germline V gene. The V and J ends lost 4 bases and 6 bases, in that order; junction bases with no gene match: 12. The CDR3 reads CASSLTLGGTGEQYF. As DNA, the CDR3 is TGCGCCAGCAGCCTCACCTTGGGGGGGACCGGCGAGCAGTACTTC.

The J gene is TRBJ2-7, the V gene TRBV6-5; D not resolved. Germline V gene sequence: CDR1 MNHEY, CDR2 SVGAGI. Trimming pared 2 bases from V and 2 bases from J, leaving 10 bases between. This CDR3 contains 14 residues. The CDR3 nucleotides read TGTGCCAGCAGTTACAGAGGCCTTCCCTACGAGCAGTACTTC. The encoded protein is CASSYRGLPYEQYF.

This chain links TRBV27 with TRBJ1-5, with TRBD1 matching 7 bases. This CDR3 is built from 15 residues. J lost 4 bases, V lost 4 bases, and 7 bases had no gene match. CDR1 and CDR2 from the germline V gene are MNHEY and SMNVEV (reference sequence). The CDR3 spells CASSWRGQSNQPQHF. The CDR3 nucleotides read TGTGCCAGCAGTTGGAGGGGGCAGTCGAATCAGCCCCAGCATTTT.

The rearrangement links TRBV5-1 to TRBJ1-3; 9 bases align to TRBD1. V trimming: 4 bases; J trimming: 0 bases; junction bases outside the gene matches: 8. Germline V CDR1 and CDR2: SGHRS, YFSETQ. The CDR3 is made up of 17 amino acids. This CDR3 reads CASSLGTGSLSGNTIYF. The CDR3 DNA sequence: TGCGCCAGCAGCCTCGGGACAGGGTCACTCTCTGGAAACACCATATATTTT.

V and J are TRBV7-9 and TRBJ1-3; D gene ambiguous. Germline V lookup: CDR1 SEHNR, CDR2 FQNEAQ (reference sequence). This CDR3 is built from 14 residues. Trimming took off 5 bases at V and 4 bases at J, with 12 bases between the two ends. The DNA of the CDR3 is TGTGCCAGCAGCCCGCCTAGCATCGGAAACACCATATATTTT. Translating it yields CASSPPSIGNTIYF.

This clone was recorded only once. The chain links TRBV5-1 to TRBJ1-1; D possibly corresponds to TRBD1 (5 bases). The V end lost 4 bases, the J end lost 6 bases, and 16 bases lay between the germline ends. This CDR3 region has 14 residues. CDR1 SGHRS and CDR2 YFSETQ come from the germline V gene. The CDR3 sequence: CASSGVGGGSEAFF. DNA for the CDR3: TGCGCCAGCAGCGGCGTGGGGGGAGGGTCTGAAGCTTTCTTT.

V gene TRBV6-5 combines with J gene TRBJ1-2, with D possibly matching TRBD1 (5 bases). CDR1 and CDR2 (germline): MNHEY, SVGAGI. The ends were cut back, 8 bases at V and 4 bases at J, with 17 bases in the middle. This CDR3 contains 14 residues. The CDR3 loop reads CASRGGPDSYGYTF. CDR3 coding DNA: TGTGCCAGCCGAGGAGGGCCCGACAGCTATGGCTACACCTTC.